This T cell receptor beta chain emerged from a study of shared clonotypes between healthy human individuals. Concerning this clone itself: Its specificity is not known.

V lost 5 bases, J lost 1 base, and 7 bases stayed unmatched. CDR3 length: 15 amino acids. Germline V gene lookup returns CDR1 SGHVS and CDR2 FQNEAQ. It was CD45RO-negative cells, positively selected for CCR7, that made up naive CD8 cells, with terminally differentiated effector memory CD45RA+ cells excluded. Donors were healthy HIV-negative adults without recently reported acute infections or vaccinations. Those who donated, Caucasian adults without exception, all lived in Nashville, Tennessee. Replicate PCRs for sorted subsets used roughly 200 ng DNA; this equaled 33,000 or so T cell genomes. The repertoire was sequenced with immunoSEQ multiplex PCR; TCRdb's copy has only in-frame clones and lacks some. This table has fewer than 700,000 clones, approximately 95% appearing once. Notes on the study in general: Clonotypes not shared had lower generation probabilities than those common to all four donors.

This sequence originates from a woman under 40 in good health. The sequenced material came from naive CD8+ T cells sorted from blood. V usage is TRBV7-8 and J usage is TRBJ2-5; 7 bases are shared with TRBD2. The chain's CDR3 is CASSLPLASQETQYF. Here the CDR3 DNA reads TGTGCCAGCAGCCTCCCACTAGCGTCCCAAGAGACCCAGTACTTC. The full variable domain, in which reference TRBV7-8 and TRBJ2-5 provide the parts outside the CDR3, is GAGVSQSPRYKVAKRGQDVALRCDPISGHVSLFWYQQALGQGPEFLTYFQNEAQLDKSGLPSDRFFAERPEGSVSTLKIQRTQQEDSAVYLCASSLPLASQETQYFGPGTRLLVL.